The T cell receptor beta chain under discussion was sequenced for a study of beta chain features in type 1 diabetes (dated by TCRdb to between 2018 and 2020). Concerning the study at large: No differences in mean age, gender distribution, total cell number or subset yield were found between patients and healthy donors. A total of about 110 million sorted cells were examined across all samples, and the number of cells per subset was strongly correlated with RNA yield. The study compared the TCRB repertoires of sorted circulating CD4+ T cell subsets in recently diagnosed type 1 diabetes patients with those in matched healthy donors. Regulatory and stem cell-like memory subsets were isolated from only 8 patients and roughly eight healthy donors, whereas naive and central memory subsets came from all 28 donors. The paper as a whole reports these results and caveats: Shorter templates might be favored by PCR, yet because patient and control samples were amplified and corrected together, any such skew would affect both groups equally. Patients with type 1 diabetes made fewer insertions and deleted more nucleotides at VDJ recombination sites, implying thymic rearrangement abnormalities. Naive, central memory and regulatory TCRB repertoires appeared more similar among patients than among healthy donors. Sequencing cDNA rather than genomic DNA could over-represent highly expressing activated cells, although activation and CD3 levels did not differ between groups. Only small numbers of individuals were included in the HLA sub-analyses, which left unresolved whether HLA type had any influence on TCRB rearrangement. In all four CD4+ subsets, TCRB CDR3 length was moderately but significantly shorter in type 1 diabetes patients.

With respect to this clone: No cognate antigen has been identified for it. The sample holds no much larger clone one base away, and base qualities are not on file.

The entire amount of isolated RNA was reverse transcribed using the High Capacity cDNA Reverse Transcription Kit, so the sequenced TCRB transcripts were expressed ones. Deep immunoSEQ sequencing was applied to naive, central memory and regulatory T cell samples, giving an average of roughly 3.5 million total reads per sample. Sorted cells were lysed in RLT buffer, and RNA was extracted using DNase-treated RNeasy Micro or Mini kits according to cell number. To prevent cross-contamination, each cell subset was processed individually, whereas patient and healthy donor samples were processed jointly. TCRB sequences were amplified from cDNA with the immunoSEQ multiplex PCR, producing 87-bp fragments spanning the CDR3 region. Sequencing of the amplicons was performed on the Illumina HiSeq platform. In the paper's pipeline: PCR bias was computationally corrected using synthetic template baselines, reads within Hamming distance 2 were collapsed, and singletons that could not be merged were discarded. Reads were aligned against IMGT to assign V, D and J genes, CDR3 length and insertions or deletions at six rearrangement sites. Within each subset, clonotype counts were normalized to the number of sorted cells before true diversity and Gini coefficients were calculated with the tcR R package. Repertoire sharing was quantified using the overlap coefficient calculated on TCRB nucleotide sequences. TCRdb's version of the immuneACCESS table is confined to in-frame rearrangements and falls short of the full clone set. An unresolved V gene accounts for under half of the shortfall where checked; the remainder is of unknown origin. V, J and clone size derive from that table, while D and trimming were established from the DNA sequence. For this sample there are approximately 150,000 clones; about 13% appear just once. The ten largest clones take up roughly 1.4% of the sample.

CDR1 and CDR2 are read off the germline V gene (reference sequence) as GTSNPN and SVGIG. Taken from cysteine to phenylalanine, the CDR3 has 12 residues. Only CDR3 DNA is held: 36 bases, read in frame from base 1. Between the V and J ends, shortened by 5 bases and 0 bases respectively, the junction contains 8 bases. From each donor, a single peripheral blood sample of 100 to 150 mL on average was drawn into heparinised tubes. A BD FACSAria II was used to sort naive, central memory, regulatory and stem cell-like memory CD4+ T cells with a panel that included CD45RO, CCR7, CD25, CD127, CD95 and CD27. Purity was above 95% for every sorted population. PBMCs were isolated right away by Lymphoprep density gradient centrifugation and were stained directly, without culture. Samples were stained and sorted in pairs, with one healthy donor and one patient per experiment, so that batch effects were minimized.

The sequence joins TRBV30 to TRBJ2-7, with the D gene call left open. The sample taken for sequencing was central memory CD4+ T cells from blood. This receptor was taken from a man younger than 35 with type 1 diabetes. The encoded CDR3 is CAWGPSSYEQYF. The DNA is as follows: TGTGCCTGGGGGCCGAGCTCCTACGAGCAGTACTTC.